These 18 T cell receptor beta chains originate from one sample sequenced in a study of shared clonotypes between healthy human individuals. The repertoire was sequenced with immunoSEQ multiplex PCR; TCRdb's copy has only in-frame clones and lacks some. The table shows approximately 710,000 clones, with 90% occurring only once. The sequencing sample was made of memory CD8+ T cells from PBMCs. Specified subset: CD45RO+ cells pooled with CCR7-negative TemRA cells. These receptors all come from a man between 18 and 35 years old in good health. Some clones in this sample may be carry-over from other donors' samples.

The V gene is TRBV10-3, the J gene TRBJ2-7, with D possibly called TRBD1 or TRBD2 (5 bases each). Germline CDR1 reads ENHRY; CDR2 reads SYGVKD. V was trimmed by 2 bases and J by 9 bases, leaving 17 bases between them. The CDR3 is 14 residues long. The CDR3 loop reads CAISEGDLATGQYF. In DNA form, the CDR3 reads TGTGCCATCAGTGAGGGGGACCTAGCTACGGGGCAGTACTTC.

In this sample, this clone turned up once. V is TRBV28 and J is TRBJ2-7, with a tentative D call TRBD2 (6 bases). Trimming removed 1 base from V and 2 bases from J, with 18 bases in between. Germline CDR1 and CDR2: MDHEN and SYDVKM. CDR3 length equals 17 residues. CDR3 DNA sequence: TGTGCCAGCAGTTTATTAGTCGGGACTGAGCATACCTACGAGCAGTACTTC. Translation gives CASSLLVGTEHTYEQYF. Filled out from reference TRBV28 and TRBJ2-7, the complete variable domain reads DVKVTQSSRYLVKRTGEKVFLECVQDMDHENMFWYRQDPGLGLRLIYFSYDVKMKEKGDIPEGYSVSREKKERFSLILESASTNQTSMYLCASSLLVGTEHTYEQYFGPGTRLTVT.

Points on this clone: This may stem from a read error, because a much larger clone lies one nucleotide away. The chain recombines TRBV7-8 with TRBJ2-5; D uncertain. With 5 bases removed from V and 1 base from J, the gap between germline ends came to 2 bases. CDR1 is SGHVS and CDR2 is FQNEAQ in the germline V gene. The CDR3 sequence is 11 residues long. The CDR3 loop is CASSPQETQYF. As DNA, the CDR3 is TGTGCCAGCAGCCCCCAAGAGACCCAGTACTTC.

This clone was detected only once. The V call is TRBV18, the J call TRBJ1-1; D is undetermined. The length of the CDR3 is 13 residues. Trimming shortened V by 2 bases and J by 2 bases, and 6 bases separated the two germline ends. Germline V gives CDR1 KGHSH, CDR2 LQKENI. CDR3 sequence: CASSPRINTEAFF. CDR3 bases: TGTGCCAGCTCACCAAGGATTAACACTGAAGCTTTCTTT.

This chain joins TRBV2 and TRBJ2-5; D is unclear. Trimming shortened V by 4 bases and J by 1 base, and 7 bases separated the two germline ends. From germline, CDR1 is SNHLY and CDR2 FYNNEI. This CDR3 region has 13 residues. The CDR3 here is CASSVWGQETQYF. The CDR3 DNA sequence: TGTGCCAGCAGTGTCTGGGGCCAAGAGACCCAGTACTTC.

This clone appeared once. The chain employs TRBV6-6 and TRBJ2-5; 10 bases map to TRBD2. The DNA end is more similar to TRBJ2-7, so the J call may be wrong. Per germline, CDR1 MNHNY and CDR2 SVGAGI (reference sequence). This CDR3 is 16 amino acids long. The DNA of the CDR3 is TGTGCCAGCAGTTATGCTAGCGGGAGCTCTGGCTACGAGCAGTACTTC. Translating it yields CASSYASGSSGYEQYF.

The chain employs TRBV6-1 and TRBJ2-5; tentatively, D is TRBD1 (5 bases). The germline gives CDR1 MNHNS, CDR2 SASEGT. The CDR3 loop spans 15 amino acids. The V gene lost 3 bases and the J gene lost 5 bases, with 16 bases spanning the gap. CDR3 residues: CASSERQRPGETQYF. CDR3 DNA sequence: TGTGCCAGCAGTGAGCGACAGCGCCCAGGTGAGACCCAGTACTTC.

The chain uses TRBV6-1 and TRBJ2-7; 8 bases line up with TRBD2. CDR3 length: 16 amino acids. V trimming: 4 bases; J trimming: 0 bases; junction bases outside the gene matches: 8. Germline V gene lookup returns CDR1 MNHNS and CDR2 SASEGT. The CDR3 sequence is CASSADGLAYSYEQYF. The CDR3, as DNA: TGTGCCAGCAGTGCCGATGGACTAGCCTACTCCTACGAGCAGTACTTC.

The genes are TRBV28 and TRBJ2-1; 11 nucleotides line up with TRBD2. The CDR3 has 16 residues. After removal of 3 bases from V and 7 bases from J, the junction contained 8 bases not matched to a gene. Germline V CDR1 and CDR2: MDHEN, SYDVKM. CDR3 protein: CASSFALAGGANEQFF. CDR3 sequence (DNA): TGTGCCAGCAGTTTTGCGCTAGCGGGAGGAGCGAATGAGCAGTTCTTC.

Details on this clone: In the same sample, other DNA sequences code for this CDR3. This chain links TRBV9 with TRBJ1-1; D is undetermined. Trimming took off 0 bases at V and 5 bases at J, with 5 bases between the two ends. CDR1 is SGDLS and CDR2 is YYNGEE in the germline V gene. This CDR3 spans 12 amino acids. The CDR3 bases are TGTGCCAGCAGCGTAGGGGGAACTGAAGCTTTCTTT. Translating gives CASSVGGTEAFF. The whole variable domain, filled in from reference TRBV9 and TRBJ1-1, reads DSGVTQTPKHLITATGQRVTLRCSPRSGDLSVYWYQQSLDQGLQFLIQYYNGEERAKGNILERFSAQQFPDLHSELNLSSLELGDSALYFCASSVGGTEAFFGQGTRLTVV.

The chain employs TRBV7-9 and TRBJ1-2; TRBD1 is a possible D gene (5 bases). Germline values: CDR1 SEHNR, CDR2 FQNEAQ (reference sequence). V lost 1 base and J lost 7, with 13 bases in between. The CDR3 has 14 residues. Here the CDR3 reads CASSLGSGKSGYTF. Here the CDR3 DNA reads TGTGCCAGCAGCTTAGGATCAGGGAAGAGTGGCTACACCTTC.

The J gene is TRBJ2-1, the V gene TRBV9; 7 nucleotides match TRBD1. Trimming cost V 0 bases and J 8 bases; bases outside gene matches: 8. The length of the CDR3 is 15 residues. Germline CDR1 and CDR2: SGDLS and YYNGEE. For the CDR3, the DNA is TGTGCCAGCAGCGTAGCAACAGGGGTAAGCGATGAGCAGTTCTTC. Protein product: CASSVATGVSDEQFF.

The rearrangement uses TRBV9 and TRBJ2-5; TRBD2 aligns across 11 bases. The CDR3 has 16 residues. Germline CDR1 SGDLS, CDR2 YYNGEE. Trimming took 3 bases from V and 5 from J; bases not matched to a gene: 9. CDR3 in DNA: TGTGCCAGCAGCGCCCAACTAGCGGGGGAGAGGGAGACCCAGTACTTC. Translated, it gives CASSAQLAGERETQYF.

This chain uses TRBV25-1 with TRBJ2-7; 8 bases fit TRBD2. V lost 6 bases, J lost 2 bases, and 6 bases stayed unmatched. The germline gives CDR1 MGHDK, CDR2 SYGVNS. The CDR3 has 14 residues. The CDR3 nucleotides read TGTGCCAGCAGCAGAACGGGAGGGCCCTACGAGCAGTACTTC. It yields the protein CASSRTGGPYEQYF.

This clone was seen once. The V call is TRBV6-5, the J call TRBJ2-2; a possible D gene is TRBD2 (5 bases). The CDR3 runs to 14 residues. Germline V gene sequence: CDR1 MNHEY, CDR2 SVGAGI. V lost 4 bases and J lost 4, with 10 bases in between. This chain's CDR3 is CASSWIEGTGELFF. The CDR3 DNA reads TGTGCCAGCAGTTGGATTGAGGGCACCGGGGAGCTGTTTTTT.

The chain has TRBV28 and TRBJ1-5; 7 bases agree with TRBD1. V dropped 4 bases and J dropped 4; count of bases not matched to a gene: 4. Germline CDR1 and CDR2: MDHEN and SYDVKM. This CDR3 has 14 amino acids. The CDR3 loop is CASSWDRSNQPQHF. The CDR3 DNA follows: TGTGCCAGCAGTTGGGACAGATCAAATCAGCCCCAGCATTTT.

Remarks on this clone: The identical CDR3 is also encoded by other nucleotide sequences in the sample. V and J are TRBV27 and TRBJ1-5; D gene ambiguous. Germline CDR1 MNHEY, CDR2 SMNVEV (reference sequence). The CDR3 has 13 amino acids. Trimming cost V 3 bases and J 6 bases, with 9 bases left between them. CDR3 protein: CASSFGSSQPQHF. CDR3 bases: TGTGCCAGCAGTTTTGGTTCTAGTCAGCCCCAGCATTTT.

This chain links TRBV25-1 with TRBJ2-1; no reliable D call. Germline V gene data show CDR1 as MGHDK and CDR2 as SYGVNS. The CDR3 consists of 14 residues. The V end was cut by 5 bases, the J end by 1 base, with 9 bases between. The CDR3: CASSQQNSYNEQFF. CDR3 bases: TGTGCCAGCAGTCAACAGAATTCCTACAATGAGCAGTTCTTC.